This TCR beta chain was sequenced for a study of T-cell reconstitution after alpha-beta-depleted transplantation in children. The study, taken as a whole, reports: High day-60 TCRbeta diversity in some patients came from surviving recipient T cells and thymic progenitors. Reports say that about two months after transplant, the alpha-beta T cells came out of several hundred graft clones that had expanded. Counts and diversity of T cells one year after transplant came mostly from newly produced T cells.

The library targeted TCRbeta and was prepared with unique molecular identifiers. MiXCR, run by TCRdb on the PCR reads, gives a single entry per CDR3 protein. The sample carries 440,000 or so distinct CDR3 sequences, 43% recorded once. This clonotype appeared a single time. Its antigen is undetermined. V was cut by 0 bases and J by 2 bases, with 8 bases left in between. This CDR3 contains 13 residues. The V gene's germline CDR1 is DFQATT and CDR2 SNEGSKA (reference sequence). This chain links TRBV20-1 with TRBJ2-7; no definite D call. The source was PBMCs, collected before TCRalphabeta/CD19-depleted stem cell transplant. This sequence originates from a girl aged 2 to 9 with aplastic anemia, due to receive a stem cell transplant. The CDR3 DNA reads TGCAGTGCTAGAGATAGCCAGGCCTACGAGCAGTACTTC. This encodes CSARDSQAYEQYF.